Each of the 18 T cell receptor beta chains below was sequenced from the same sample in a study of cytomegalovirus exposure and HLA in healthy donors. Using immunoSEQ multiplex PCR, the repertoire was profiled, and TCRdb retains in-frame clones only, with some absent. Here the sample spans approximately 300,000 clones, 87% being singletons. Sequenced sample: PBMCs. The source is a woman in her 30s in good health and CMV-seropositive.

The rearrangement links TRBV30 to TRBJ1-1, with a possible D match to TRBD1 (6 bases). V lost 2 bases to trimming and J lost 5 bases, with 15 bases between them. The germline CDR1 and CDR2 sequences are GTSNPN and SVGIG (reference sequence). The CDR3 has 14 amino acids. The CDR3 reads CAWSRFGGGTEAFF. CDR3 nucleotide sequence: TGTGCCTGGAGTCGATTCGGAGGGGGGACTGAAGCTTTCTTT.

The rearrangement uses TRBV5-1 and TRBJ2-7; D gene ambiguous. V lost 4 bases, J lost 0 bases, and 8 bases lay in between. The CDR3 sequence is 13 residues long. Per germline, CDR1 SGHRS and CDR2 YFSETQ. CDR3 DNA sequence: TGCGCCAGCAGCCCTAGACACTCCTACGAGCAGTACTTC. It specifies CASSPRHSYEQYF.

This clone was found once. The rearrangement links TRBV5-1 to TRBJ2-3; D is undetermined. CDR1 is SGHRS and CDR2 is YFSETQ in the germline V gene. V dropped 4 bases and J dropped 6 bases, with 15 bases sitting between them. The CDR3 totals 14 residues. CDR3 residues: CASSDSAGMDTQYF. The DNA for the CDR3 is TGCGCCAGCAGCGACTCCGCCGGCATGGATACGCAGTATTTT.

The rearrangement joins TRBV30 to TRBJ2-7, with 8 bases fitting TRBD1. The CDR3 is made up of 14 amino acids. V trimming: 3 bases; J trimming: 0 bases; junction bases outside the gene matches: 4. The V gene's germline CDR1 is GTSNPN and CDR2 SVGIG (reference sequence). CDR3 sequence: CAWRTGVSSYEQYF. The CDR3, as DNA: TGTGCCTGGAGGACAGGGGTTAGCTCCTACGAGCAGTACTTC.

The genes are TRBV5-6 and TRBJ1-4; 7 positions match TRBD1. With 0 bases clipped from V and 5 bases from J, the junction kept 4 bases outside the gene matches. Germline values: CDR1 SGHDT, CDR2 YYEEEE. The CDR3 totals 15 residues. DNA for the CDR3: TGTGCCAGCAGCTTGGCCGTACAGGGGAATGAAAAACTGTTTTTT. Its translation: CASSLAVQGNEKLFF.

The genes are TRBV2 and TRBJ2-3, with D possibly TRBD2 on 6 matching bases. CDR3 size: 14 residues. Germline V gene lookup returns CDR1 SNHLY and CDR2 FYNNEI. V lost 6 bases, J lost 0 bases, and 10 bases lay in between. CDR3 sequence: CASSSLASTDTQYF. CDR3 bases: TGTGCCAGCAGCTCACTAGCTAGCACAGATACGCAGTATTTT.

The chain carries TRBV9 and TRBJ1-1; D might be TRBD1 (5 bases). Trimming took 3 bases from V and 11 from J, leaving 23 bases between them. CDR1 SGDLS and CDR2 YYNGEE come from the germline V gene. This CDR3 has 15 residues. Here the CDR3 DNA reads TGTGCCAGCAGCGCAGAGCCGACGGGGCGAGTCGTGGCTTTCTTT. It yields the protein CASSAEPTGRVVAFF. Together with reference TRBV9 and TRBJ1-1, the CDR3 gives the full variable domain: DSGVTQTPKHLITATGQRVTLRCSPRSGDLSVYWYQQSLDQGLQFLIQYYNGEERAKGNILERFSAQQFPDLHSELNLSSLELGDSALYFCASSAEPTGRVVAFFGQGTRLTVV.

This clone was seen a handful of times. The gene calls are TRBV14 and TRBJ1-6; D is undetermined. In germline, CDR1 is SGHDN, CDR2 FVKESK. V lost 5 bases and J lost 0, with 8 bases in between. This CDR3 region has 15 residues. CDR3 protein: CASSESRSYNSPLHF. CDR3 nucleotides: TGTGCCAGCAGCGAATCACGCTCCTATAATTCACCCCTCCACTTT.

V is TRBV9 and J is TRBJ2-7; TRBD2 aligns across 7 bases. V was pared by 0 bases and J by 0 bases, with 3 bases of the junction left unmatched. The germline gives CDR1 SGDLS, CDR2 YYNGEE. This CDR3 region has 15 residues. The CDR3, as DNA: TGTGCCAGCAGCGTAGGTAGCGGGCCCTCCTACGAGCAGTACTTC. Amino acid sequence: CASSVGSGPSYEQYF.

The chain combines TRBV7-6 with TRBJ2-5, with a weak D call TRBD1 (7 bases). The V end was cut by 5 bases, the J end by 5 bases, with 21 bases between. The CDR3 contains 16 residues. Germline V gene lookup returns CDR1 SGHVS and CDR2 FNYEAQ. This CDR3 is CASSQTRSTGRETQYF. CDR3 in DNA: TGTGCCAGCAGCCAAACACGCTCGACAGGGAGGGAGACCCAGTACTTC.

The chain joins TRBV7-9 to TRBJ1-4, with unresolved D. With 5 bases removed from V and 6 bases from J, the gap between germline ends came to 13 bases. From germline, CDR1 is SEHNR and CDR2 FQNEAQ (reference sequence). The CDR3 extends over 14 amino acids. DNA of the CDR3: TGTGCCAGCAGCAAGAGGTATGAGCATGAAAAACTGTTTTTT. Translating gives CASSKRYEHEKLFF.

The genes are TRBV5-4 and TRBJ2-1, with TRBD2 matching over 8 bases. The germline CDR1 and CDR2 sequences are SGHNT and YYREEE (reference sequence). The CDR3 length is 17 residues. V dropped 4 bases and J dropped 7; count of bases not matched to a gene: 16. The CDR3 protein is CASSRVGGGLPGNEQFF. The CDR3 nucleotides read TGTGCCAGCAGCCGAGTCGGGGGGGGATTGCCGGGGAATGAGCAGTTCTTC. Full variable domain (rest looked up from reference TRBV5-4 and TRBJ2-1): ETGVTQSPTHLIKTRGQQVTLRCSSQSGHNTVSWYQQALGQGPQFIFQYYREEENGRGNFPPRFSGLQFPNYSSELNVNALELDDSALYLCASSRVGGGLPGNEQFFGPGTRLTVL.

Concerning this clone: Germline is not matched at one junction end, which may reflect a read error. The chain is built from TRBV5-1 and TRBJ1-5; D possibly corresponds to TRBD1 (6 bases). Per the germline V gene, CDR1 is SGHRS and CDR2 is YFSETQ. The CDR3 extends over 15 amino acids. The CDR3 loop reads CASRLEGGSGQPQHF. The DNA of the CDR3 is TGCGCCAGCAGATTGGAGGGGGGGTCTGGGCAGCCCCAGCATTTT.

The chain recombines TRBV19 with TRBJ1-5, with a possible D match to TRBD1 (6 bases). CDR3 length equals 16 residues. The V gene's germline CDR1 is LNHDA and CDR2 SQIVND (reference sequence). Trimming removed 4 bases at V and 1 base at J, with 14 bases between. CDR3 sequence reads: CASSTSVGASNQPQHF. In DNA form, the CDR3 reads TGTGCCAGTAGTACCTCCGTGGGGGCCAGCAATCAGCCCCAGCATTTT.

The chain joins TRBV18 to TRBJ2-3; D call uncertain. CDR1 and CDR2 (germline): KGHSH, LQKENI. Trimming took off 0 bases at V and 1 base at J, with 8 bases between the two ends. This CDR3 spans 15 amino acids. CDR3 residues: CASSPPLARTDTQYF. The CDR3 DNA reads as TGTGCCAGCTCACCACCGTTGGCTCGCACAGATACGCAGTATTTT.

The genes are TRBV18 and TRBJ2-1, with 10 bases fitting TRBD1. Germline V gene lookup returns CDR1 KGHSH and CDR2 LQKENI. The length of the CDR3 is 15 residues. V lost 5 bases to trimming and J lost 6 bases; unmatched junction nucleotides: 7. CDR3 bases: TGTGCCAGCTCAGCCGGGACAGGGGTTGGCAATGAGCAGTTCTTC. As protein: CASSAGTGVGNEQFF.

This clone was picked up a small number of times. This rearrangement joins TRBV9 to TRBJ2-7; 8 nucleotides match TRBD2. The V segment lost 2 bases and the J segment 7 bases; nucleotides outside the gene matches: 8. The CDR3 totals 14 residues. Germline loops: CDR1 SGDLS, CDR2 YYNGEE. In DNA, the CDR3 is TGTGCCAGCAGCGTGACCGGGAGGGCCGGGGAGCAGTACTTC. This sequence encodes CASSVTGRAGEQYF.

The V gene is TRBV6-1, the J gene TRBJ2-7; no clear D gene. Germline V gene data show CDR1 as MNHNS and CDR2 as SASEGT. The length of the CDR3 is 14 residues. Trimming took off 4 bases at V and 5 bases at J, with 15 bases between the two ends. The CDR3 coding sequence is TGTGCCAGCAGTGGAAATTTAGAAGGGCACGAGCAGTACTTC. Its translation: CASSGNLEGHEQYF.